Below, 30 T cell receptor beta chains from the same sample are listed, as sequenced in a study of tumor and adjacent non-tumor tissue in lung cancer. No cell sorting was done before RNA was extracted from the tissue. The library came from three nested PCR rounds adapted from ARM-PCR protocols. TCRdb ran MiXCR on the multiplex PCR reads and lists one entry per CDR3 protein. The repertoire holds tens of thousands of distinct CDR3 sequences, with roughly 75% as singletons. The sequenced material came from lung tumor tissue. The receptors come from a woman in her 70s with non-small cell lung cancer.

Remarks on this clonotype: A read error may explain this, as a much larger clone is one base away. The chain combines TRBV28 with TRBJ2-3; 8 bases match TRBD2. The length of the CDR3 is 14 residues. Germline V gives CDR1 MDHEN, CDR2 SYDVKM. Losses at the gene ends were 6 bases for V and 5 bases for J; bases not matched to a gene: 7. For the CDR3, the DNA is TGTGCCAGCAGCCTCGCGGGGGGAGAAGATACGCAGTATTTT. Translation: CASSLAGGEDTQYF.

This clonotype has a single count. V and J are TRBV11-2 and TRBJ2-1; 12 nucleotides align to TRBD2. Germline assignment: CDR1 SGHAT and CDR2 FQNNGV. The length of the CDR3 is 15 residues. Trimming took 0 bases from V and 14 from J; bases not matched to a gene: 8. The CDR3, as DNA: TGTGCCAGCAGCTTAGATAGGGCTAGCGGGAGGGGTGAGTTCTTC. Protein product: CASSLDRASGRGEFF. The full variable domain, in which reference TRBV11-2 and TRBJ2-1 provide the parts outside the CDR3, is EAGVAQSPRYKIIEKRQSVAFWCNPISGHATLYWYQQILGQGPKLLIQFQNNGVVDDSQLPKDRFSAERLKGVDSTLKIQPAKLEDSAVYLCASSLDRASGRGEFFGPGTRLTVL.

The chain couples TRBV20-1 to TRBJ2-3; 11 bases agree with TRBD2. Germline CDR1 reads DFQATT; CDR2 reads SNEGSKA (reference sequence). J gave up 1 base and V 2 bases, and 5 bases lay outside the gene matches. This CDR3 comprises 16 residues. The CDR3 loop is CSARLAGGGGTDTQYF. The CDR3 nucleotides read TGCAGTGCTAGACTAGCGGGAGGAGGAGGCACAGATACGCAGTATTTT.

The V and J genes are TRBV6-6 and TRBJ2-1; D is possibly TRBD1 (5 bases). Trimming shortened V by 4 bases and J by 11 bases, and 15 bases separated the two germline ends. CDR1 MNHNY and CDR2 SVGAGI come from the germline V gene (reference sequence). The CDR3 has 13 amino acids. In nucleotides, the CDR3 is TGTGCCAGCAGTTCGCAGGGTGAGAACAAGCAGTTCTTC. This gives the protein CASSSQGENKQFF.

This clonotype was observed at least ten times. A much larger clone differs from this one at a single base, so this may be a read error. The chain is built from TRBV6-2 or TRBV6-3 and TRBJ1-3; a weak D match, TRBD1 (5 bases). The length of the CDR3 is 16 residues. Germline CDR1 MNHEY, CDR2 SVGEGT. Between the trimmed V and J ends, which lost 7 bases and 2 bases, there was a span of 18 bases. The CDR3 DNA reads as TGTGCCAGCAACGATCCGGGGCCAGTTCCTGGAAACACCATATATTTT. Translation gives CASNDPGPVPGNTIYF.

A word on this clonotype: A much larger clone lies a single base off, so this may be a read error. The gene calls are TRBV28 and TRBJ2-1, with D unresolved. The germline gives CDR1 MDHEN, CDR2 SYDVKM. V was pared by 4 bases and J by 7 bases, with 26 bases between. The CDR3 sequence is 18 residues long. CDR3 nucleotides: TGTGCCAGCAGTTCCCGGACGACGACTTGCGGAGTTTGGAATGAGCAGTTCTTC. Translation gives CASSSRTTTCGVWNEQFF.

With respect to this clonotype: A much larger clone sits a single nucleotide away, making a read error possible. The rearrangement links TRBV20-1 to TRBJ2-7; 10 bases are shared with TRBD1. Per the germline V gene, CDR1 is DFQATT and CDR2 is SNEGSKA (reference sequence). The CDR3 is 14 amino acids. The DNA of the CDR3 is TGCAGTACAAACGACAGGGGGCCTTCCTACGAGCTGTACTTC. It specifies CSTNDRGPSYELYF.

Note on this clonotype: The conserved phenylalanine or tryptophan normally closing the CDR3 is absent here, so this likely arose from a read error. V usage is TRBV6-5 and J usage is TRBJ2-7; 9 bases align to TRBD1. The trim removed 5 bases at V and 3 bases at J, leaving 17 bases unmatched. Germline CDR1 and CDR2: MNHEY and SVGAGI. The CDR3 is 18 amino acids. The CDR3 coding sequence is TGTGCCAGCAGTGTTGGGACAGGGTGGTACGCTACAAACTACGAGCAGTACTTG. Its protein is CASSVGTGWYATNYEQYL.

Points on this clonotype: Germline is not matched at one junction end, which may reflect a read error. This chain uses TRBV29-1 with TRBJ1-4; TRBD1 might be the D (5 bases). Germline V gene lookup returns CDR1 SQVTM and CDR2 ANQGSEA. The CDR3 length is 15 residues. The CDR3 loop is CCVARGADGNEKLFF. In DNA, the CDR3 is TGCTGCGTGGCGCGAGGGGCGGATGGTAATGAAAAACTGTTTTTT.

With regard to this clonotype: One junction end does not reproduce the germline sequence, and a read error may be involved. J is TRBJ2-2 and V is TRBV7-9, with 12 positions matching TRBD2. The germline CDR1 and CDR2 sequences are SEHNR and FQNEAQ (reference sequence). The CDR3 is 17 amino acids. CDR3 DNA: TGTACCAGCAGCGAGACGACTAGCGGGAGTGTCACCGGGGAGCTGTTTTTT. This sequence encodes CTSSETTSGSVTGELFF. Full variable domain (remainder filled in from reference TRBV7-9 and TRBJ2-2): DTGVSQNPRHKITKRGQNVTFRCDPISEHNRLYWYRQTLGQGPEFLTYFQNEAQLEKSRLLSDRFSAERPKGSFSTLEIQRTEQGDSAMYLCTSSETTSGSVTGELFFGEGSRLTVL.

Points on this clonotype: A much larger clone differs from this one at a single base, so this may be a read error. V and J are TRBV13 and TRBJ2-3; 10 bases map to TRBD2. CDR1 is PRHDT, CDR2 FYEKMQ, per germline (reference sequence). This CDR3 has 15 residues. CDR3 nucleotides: TGTGCCAGCAGCCCCAGCGGGGGGGGGACAGTTACGCAGTATTTT. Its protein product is CASSPSGGGTVTQYF.

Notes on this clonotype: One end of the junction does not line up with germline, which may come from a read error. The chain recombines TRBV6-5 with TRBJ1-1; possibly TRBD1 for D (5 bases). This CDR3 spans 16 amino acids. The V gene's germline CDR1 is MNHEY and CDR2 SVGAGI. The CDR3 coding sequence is TGTGCCAGCAGTTACTCCGGCGGGGCTTTTAGGCCTGAGGCTTTCTTT. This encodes CASSYSGGAFRPEAFF.

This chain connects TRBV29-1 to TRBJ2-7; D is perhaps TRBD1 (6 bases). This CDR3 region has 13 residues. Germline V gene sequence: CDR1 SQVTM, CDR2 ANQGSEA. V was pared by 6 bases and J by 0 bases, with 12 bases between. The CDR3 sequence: CSVRGSTSYEQYF. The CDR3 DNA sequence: TGCAGCGTCAGGGGTAGCACCTCCTACGAGCAGTACTTC.

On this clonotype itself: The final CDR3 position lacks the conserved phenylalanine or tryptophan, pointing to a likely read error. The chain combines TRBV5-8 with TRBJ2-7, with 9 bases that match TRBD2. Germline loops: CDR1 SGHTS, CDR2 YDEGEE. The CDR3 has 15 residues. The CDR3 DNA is TGTGCCAGCAGCCCAACCCGGACTAGCGTGTACGAACAGTACCTC. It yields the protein CASSPTRTSVYEQYL.

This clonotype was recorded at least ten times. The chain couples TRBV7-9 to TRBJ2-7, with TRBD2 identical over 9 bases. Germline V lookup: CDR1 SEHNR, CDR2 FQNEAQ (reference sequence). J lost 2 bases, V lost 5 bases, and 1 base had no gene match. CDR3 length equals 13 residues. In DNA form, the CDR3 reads TGTGCCAGCAGCCCTAGCGGGACCTACGAGCAGTACTTC. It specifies CASSPSGTYEQYF.

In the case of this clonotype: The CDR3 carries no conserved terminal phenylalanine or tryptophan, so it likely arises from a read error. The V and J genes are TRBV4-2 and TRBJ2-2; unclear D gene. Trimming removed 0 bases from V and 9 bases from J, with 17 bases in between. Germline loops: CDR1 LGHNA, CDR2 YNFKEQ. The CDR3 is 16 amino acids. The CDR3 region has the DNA TGTGCCAGCAGCCAAGATAGGACCCCACGTACCAGGGAGCTGTTTTCT. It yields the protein CASSQDRTPRTRELFS.

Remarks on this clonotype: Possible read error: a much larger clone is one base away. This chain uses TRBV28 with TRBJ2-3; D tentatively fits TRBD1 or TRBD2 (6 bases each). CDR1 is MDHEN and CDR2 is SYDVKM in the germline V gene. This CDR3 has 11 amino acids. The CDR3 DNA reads TGTGGCAGCAGAGGGGGGGATACGCAGTATTTT. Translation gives CGSRGGDTQYF.

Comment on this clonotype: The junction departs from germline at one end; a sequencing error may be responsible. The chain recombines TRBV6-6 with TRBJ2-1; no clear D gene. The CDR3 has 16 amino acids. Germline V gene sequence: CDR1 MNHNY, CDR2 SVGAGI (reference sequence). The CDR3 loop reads CASSYGLEKSYNELFF. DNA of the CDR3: TGTGCCAGCAGTTATGGCCTGGAAAAGTCCTACAATGAGCTGTTCTTC.

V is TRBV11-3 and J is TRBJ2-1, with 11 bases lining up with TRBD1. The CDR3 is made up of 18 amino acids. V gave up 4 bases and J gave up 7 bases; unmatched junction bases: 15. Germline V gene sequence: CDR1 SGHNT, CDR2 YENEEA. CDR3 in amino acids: CASSYGTGGLVMGNEQFF. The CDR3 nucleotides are TGTGCCAGCAGCTACGGGACAGGGGGGTTAGTGATGGGGAATGAGCAGTTCTTC.

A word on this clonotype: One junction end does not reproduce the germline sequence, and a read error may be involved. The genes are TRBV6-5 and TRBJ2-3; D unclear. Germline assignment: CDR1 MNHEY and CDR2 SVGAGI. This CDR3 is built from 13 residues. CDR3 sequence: CASSYGFTDTRYF. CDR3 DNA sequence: TGTGCCAGCAGTTACGGGTTCACAGATACGCGGTATTTT.

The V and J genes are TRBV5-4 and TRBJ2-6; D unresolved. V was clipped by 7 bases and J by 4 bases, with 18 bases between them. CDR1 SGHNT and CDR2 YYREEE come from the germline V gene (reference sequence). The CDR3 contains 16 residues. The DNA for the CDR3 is TGTGCCAGCGGTTTCGACGGGTTGTTGGGGGCCAACGTCCTGACTTTC. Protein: CASGFDGLLGANVLTF.

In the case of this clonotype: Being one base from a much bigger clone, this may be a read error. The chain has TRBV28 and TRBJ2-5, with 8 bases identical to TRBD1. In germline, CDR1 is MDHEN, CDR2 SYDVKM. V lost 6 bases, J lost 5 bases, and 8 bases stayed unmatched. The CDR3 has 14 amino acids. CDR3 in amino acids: CASRQDRDVETQYF. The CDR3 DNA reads TGTGCCAGCAGACAGGACAGGGACGTGGAGACCCAGTACTTC.

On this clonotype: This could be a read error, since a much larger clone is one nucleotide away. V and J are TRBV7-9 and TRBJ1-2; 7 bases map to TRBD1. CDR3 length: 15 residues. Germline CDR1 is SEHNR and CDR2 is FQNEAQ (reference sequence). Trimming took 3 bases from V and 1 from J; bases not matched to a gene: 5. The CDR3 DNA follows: TGTGCCAGCAGCTTCACGGACAGGAGTAACTATGGCTACACCTTC. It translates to CASSFTDRSNYGYTF.

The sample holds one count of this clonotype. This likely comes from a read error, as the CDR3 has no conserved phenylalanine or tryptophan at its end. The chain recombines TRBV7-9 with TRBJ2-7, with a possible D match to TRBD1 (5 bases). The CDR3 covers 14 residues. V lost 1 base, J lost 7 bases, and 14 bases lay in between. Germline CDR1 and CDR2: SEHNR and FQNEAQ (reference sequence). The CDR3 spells CASSLEQAVWEQYL. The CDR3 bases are TGTGCCAGCAGCTTAGAACAGGCTGTCTGGGAGCAGTACTTA.

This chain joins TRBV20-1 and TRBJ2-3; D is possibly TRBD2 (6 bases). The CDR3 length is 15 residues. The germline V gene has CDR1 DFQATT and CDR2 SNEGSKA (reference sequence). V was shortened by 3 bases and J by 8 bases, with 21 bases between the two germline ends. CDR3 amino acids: CSASSVAGIRITQYF. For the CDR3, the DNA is TGCAGTGCTAGTAGCGTTGCGGGAATAAGAATTACGCAGTATTTT.

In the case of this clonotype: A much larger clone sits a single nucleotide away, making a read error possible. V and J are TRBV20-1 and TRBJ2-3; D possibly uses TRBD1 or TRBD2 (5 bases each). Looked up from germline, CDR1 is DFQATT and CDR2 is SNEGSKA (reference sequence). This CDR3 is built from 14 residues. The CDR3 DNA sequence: TGCAGCGCCTCGAAGGGGAGTGGCACAGATACGCAGTATTTT. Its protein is CSASKGSGTDTQYF.

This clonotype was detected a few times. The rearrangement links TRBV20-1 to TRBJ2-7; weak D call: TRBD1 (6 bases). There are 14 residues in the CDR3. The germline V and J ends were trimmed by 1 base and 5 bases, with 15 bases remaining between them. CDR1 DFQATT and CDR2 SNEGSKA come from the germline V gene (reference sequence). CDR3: CSARVRDKPHEQYF. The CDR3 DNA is TGCAGTGCTAGAGTCCGGGACAAGCCCCACGAGCAGTACTTC.

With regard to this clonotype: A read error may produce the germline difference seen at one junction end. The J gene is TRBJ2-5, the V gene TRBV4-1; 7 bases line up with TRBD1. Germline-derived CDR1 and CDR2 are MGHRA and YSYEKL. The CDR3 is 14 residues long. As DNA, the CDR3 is TGTGCCAGCAGACAATCAGGACAGGTGGAGACCCAGTACTTC. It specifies CASRQSGQVETQYF.

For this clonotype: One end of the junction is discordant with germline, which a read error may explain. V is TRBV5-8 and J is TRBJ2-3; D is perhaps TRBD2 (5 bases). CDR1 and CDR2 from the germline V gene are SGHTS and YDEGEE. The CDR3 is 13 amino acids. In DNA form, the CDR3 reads TGTGCCAGCAGAAGCAGCGGCACAGTTACGCAGTATTTT. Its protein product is CASRSSGTVTQYF.

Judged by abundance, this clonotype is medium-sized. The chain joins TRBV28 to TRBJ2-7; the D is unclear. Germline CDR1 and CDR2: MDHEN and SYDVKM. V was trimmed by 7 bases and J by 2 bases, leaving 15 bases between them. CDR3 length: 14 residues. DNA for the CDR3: TGTGCCAGCAAACCACGGGCAGAGACCTACGAGCAGTACTTC. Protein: CASKPRAETYEQYF.